This T cell receptor beta chain was captured by sequencing in a study of CD4+ T cells in melanoma. Study-wide results and caveats: Neoantigen-specific CD4+ T cells in melanoma reportedly had diverse differentiation states. A reported correlation linked neoantigen-specific CD4+ T cells to CD8+, macrophage and B cell function.

Only in-frame clones appear in the TCRdb table, and some are missing; sequencing was by immunoSEQ multiplex PCR. Of about 13,000 clones listed, 60% to 85% are singletons. V lost 2 bases and J lost 4, with 12 bases in between. The germline CDR1 and CDR2 sequences are SGHRS and YFSETQ. This CDR3 has 14 amino acids. As regards this clone: Its antigen is not identified.

V and J are TRBV5-1 and TRBJ1-1; D gene unclear. This TCR came from a human donor with melanoma. The sample consisted of cells from a culture (not recorded whether cultured in vitro). The CDR3 DNA is TGCGCCAGCAGCTTTAATTCTTTGATCACTGAAGCTTTCTTT. Translation gives CASSFNSLITEAFF.